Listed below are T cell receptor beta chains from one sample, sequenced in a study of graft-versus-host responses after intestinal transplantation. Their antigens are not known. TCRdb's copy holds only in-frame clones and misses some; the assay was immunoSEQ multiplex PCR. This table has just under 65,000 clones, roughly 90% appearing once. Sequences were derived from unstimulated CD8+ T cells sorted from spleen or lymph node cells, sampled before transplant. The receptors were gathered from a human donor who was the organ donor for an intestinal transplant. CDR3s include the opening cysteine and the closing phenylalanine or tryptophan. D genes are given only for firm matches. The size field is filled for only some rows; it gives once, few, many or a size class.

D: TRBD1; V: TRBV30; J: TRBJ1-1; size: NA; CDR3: CAWIPGQGFTEAFF; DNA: TGTGCCTGGATCCCGGGACAGGGATTTACTGAAGCTTTCTTT
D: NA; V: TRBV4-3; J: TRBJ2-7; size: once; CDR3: CASSQDRGGTYEQYF; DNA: TGCGCCAGCAGCCAAGACCGCGGGGGCACCTACGAGCAGTACTTC
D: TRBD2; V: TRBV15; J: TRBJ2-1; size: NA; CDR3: CATSSWTSGSQSYNEQFF; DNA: TGTGCCACCAGCAGCTGGACTAGCGGGAGTCAGTCCTACAATGAGCAGTTCTTC
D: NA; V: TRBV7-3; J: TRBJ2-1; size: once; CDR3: CASSLRGRGLINNEQFF; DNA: TGTGCCAGCAGCTTAAGAGGGCGGGGTCTGATTAACAATGAGCAGTTCTTC
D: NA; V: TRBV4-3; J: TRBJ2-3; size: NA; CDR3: CASSHRDPSPRQYF; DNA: TGCGCCAGCAGCCACCGGGATCCGTCCCCCCGACAGTATTTT
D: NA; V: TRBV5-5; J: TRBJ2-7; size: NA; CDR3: CASSPGRHGTREQYF; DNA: TGTGCCAGCAGCCCCGGACGGCATGGCACTAGGGAGCAGTACTTC
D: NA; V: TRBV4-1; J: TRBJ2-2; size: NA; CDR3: CASSPRGAMASGELFF; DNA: TGCGCCAGCAGCCCAAGGGGTGCAATGGCGAGCGGGGAGCTGTTTTTT
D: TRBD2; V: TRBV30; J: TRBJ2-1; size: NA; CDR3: CAWSVGSGRAREQFF; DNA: TGTGCCTGGAGTGTAGGTAGCGGGAGGGCCAGGGAGCAGTTCTTC
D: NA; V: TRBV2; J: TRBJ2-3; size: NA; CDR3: CASSPGCDTQYF; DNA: TGTGCCAGCAGCCCAGGGTGCGATACGCAGTATTTT
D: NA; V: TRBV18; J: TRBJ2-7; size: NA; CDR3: CASSPAEVNSYEQYF; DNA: TGTGCCAGCTCACCGGCCGAGGTTAACTCCTACGAGCAGTACTTC
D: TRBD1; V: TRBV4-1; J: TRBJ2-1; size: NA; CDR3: CASSHSSGTEKFF; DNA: TGCGCCAGCAGCCATTCTTCGGGGACAGAGAAGTTCTTC
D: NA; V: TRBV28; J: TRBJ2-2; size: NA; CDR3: CASSSFGELFF; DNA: TGTGCCAGCAGTTCCTTCGGGGAGCTGTTTTTT
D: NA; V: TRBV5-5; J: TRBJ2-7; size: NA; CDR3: CASSWGVGGAPTYEQYF; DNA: TGTGCCAGCAGCTGGGGGGTAGGGGGGGCTCCGACCTACGAGCAGTACTTC
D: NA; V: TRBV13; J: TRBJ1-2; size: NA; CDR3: CASSIVTGTYGYTF; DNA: TGTGCCAGCAGCATCGTTACAGGGACCTATGGCTACACCTTC
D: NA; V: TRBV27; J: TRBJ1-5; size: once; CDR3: CASSSSGWDQPQHF; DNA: NA
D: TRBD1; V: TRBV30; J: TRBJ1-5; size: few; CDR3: CAWEPGQGTQPQHF; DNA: TGTGCCTGGGAACCGGGACAGGGGACACAGCCCCAGCATTTT
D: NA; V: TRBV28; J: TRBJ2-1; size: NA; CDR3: CASSLSWDSGWNEQFF; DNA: TGTGCCAGCAGTTTATCCTGGGACTCTGGGTGGAATGAGCAGTTCTTC
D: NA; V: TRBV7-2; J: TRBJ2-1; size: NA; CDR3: CASSLVRVSYNEQFF; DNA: TGTGCCAGCAGCTTAGTGCGGGTTTCCTACAATGAGCAGTTCTTC
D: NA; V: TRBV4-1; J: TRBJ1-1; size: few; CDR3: CASSPEGNTEAFF; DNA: TGCGCCAGCAGCCCCGAGGGGAACACTGAAGCTTTCTTT
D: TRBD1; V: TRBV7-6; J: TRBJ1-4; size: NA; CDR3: CASSLAPGQANEKLFF; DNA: TGTGCCAGCAGCTTAGCTCCGGGACAGGCTAATGAAAAACTGTTTTTT
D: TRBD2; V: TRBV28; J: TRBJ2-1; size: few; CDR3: CASRSGRSYNEQFF; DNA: TGTGCCAGCAGGAGCGGGAGAAGTTACAATGAGCAGTTCTTC
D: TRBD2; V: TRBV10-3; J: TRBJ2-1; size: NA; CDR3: CAISSGRAGGEQFF; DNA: TGTGCCATCAGTAGCGGGAGGGCCGGGGGTGAGCAGTTCTTC
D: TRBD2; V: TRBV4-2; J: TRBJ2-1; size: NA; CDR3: CASSQEVPAGANEQFF; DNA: TGTGCCAGCAGCCAAGAAGTACCAGCGGGAGCGAATGAGCAGTTCTTC
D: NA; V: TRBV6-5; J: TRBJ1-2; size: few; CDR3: CASSYSDSLSYGYTF; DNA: TGTGCCAGCAGTTACTCAGACAGCCTTTCCTATGGCTACACCTTC
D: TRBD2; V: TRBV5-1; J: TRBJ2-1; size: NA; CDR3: CASSLQASSGRAGNEQFF; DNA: TGCGCCAGCAGCTTGCAGGCGTCTAGCGGGAGGGCGGGGAATGAGCAGTTCTTC
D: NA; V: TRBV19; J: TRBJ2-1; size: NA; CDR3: CASTPGGLFDNEQFF; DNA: TGTGCCAGTACCCCAGGTGGCCTATTCGACAATGAGCAGTTCTTC
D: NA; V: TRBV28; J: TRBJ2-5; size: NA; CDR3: CASTPAGEGETQYF; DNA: TGTGCCAGCACCCCGGCAGGGGAGGGAGAGACCCAGTACTTC
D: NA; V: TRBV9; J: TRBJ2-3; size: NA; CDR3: CASSVVPGDTQYF; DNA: TGTGCCAGCAGCGTAGTCCCAGGGGATACGCAGTATTTT
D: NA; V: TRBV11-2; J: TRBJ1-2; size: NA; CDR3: CASSSWTDGESNYGYTF; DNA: TGTGCCAGCAGCTCCTGGACAGATGGAGAATCTAACTATGGCTACACCTTC
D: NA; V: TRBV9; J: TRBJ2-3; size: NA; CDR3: CASTKGGANADTQYF; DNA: TGTGCCAGCACCAAAGGCGGGGCGAACGCAGATACGCAGTATTTT
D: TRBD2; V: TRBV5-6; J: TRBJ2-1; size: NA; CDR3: CASSLVSGSSYNEQFF; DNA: TGTGCCAGCAGCTTGGTAAGCGGGAGCTCCTACAATGAGCAGTTCTTC
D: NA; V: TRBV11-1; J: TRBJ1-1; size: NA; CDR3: CASSRLGAANTEAFF; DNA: TGTGCCAGCAGCCGACTAGGGGCAGCCAACACTGAAGCTTTCTTT
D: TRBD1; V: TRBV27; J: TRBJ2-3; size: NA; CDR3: CALSLVGQVAQYF; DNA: TGTGCCTTAAGTTTAGTGGGACAGGTAGCGCAGTATTTT
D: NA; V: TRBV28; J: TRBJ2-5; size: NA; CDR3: CASSPNQQGNGETQYF; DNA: TGTGCCAGCAGTCCGAACCAACAGGGAAACGGGGAGACCCAGTACTTC
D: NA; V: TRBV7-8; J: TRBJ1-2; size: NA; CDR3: CASSLLQAPNYGYTF; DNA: TGTGCCAGCAGCTTACTCCAGGCCCCTAACTATGGCTACACCTTC
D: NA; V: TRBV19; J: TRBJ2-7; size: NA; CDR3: CASSGVGTASYEQYF; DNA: TGTGCCAGTAGTGGTGTCGGCACAGCTTCCTACGAGCAGTACTTC
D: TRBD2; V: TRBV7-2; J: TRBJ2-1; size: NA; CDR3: CASSRARLAGVEQFF; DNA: TGTGCCAGCAGCCGGGCCCGACTAGCGGGAGTCGAGCAGTTCTTC
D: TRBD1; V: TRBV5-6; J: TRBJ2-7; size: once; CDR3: CASSPGTEQSYEQYF; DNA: TGTGCCAGCAGCCCAGGGACAGAACAGTCCTACGAGCAGTACTTC
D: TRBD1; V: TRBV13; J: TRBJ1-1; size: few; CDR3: CASSAAASGGRYTEAFF; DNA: TGTGCCAGCAGCGCCGCCGCGTCAGGGGGCAGGTACACTGAAGCTTTCTTT
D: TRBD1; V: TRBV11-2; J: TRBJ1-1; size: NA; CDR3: CASSWTGGAVAEAFF; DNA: TGTGCCAGCAGCTGGACAGGGGGCGCGGTGGCTGAAGCTTTCTTT
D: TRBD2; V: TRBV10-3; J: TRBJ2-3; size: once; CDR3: CAISEAGEGLGSDTQYF; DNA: TGTGCCATCAGTGAAGCGGGAGAGGGTTTAGGATCAGATACGCAGTATTTT
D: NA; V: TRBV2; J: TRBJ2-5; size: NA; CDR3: CASKVQAPQYRVYQETQYF; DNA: TGTGCCAGCAAGGTTCAAGCCCCCCAATACAGGGTGTACCAAGAGACCCAGTACTTC
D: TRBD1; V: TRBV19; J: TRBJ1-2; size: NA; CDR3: CASSQGGLRGYTF; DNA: TGTGCCAGTAGTCAGGGGGGACTTCGTGGCTACACCTTC
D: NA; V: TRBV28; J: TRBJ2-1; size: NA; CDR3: CASSLSGGPYNEQFF; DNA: TGTGCCAGCAGTTTGTCGGGGGGCCCCTACAATGAGCAGTTCTTC
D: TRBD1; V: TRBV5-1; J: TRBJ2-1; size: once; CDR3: CASSLGIADRTIYNEQFF; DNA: TGCGCCAGCAGCTTGGGCATCGCGGACAGGACCATCTACAATGAGCAGTTCTTC
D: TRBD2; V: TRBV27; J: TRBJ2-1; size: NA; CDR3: CASSSYMTSGSYNEQFF; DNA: TGTGCCAGCAGTTCCTACATGACTAGCGGTTCCTACAATGAGCAGTTCTTC
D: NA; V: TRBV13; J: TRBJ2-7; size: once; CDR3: CASSLGRGASYEQYF; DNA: TGTGCCAGCAGCTTAGGCCGCGGGGCTTCCTACGAGCAGTACTTC
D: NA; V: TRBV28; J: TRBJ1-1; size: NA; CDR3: CASRQEPSEAFF; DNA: TGTGCCAGCAGACAGGAACCGTCTGAAGCTTTCTTT
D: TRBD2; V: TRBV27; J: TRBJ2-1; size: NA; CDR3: CASSMSGKYNEQFF; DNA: TGTGCCAGCAGTATGAGCGGGAAATACAATGAGCAGTTCTTC
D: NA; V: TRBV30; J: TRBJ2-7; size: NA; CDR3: CAWRVQGSLARYEQYF; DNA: TGTGCCTGGAGAGTTCAGGGGTCACTCGCCCGGTACGAGCAGTACTTC
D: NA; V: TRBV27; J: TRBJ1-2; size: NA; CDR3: CASSLSWTALGSYGYTF; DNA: TGTGCCAGCAGTTTATCTTGGACAGCCCTGGGATCCTATGGCTACACCTTC
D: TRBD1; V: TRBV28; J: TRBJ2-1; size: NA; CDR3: CASRSGTDIYNEQFF; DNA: TGTGCCAGCAGGTCCGGGACAGACATTTACAATGAGCAGTTCTTC
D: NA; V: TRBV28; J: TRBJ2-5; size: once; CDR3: CASSPRGARETQYF; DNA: TGTGCCAGCAGCCCACGGGGTGCTCGGGAGACCCAGTACTTC
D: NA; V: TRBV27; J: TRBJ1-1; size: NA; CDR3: CASSLGAAWNTEAFF; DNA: TGTGCCAGCAGTTTAGGGGCCGCCTGGAACACTGAAGCTTTCTTT